The 25 T cell receptor beta chains below come from one sample, sequenced in a study of OX40 agonist ivuxolimab in advanced cancers. Profiled with immunoSEQ multiplex PCR; TCRdb holds only in-frame clones, not every one. The sample lists approximately 74,000 clones; roughly four fifths were seen once. Sample: CD4+ or CD8+ T cells sorted from blood, taken in a trial of the OX40 agonist ivuxolimab. These TCRs come from an adult with an advanced solid tumor such as melanoma, head and neck, liver or kidney cancer.

The chain links TRBV4-2 to TRBJ2-2; D may match TRBD1 or TRBD2 (6 bases each). The V end lost 1 base, the J end lost 5 bases, and 20 bases lay between the germline ends. Germline V gene lookup returns CDR1 LGHNA and CDR2 YNFKEQ. This CDR3 has 18 residues. The CDR3 here is CASSQGGLARGGTGELFF. In DNA form, the CDR3 reads TGTGCCAGCAGCCAAGGCGGTCTGGCCAGGGGAGGAACCGGGGAGCTGTTTTTT.

The J gene is TRBJ2-6, the V gene TRBV5-1; 7 bases map to TRBD1. CDR1 SGHRS and CDR2 YFSETQ come from the germline V gene. This CDR3 contains 18 residues. After removal of 4 bases from V and 0 bases from J, the junction contained 10 bases not matched to a gene. CDR3 protein: CASSPSGTVYSGANVLTF. The CDR3 DNA reads as TGCGCCAGCAGCCCGTCCGGGACAGTTTACTCTGGGGCCAACGTCCTGACTTTC.

The rearrangement joins TRBV11-3 to TRBJ2-5; TRBD1 matches at 9 bases. The CDR3 is 15 amino acids. V lost 5 bases, J lost 4 bases, and 8 bases stayed unmatched. Germline CDR1 reads SGHNT; CDR2 reads YENEEA. This CDR3 is CASSEGTGRIETQYF. In DNA form, the CDR3 reads TGTGCCAGCAGCGAAGGGACAGGGAGGATAGAGACCCAGTACTTC.

The V call is TRBV4-1, the J call TRBJ2-7; TRBD1 might be the D (6 bases). The CDR3 has 16 amino acids. Germline V lookup: CDR1 MGHRA, CDR2 YSYEKL. With 5 bases removed from V and 1 base from J, the gap between germline ends came to 18 bases. The CDR3 nucleotides are TGCGCCAGCAGCAAGGGGCCGGGGACAAATTCCTACGAGCAGTACTTC. Its translation: CASSKGPGTNSYEQYF.

V usage is TRBV5-4 and J usage is TRBJ2-2; the match to TRBD1 covers 7 bases. Germline CDR1 is SGHNT and CDR2 is YYREEE (reference sequence). CDR3 length: 16 residues. V lost 3 bases to trimming and J lost 4 bases; unmatched junction nucleotides: 9. DNA for the CDR3: TGTGCCAGCAGCTCGGAAAAATCAGGGGGCACCGGGGAGCTGTTTTTT. Protein sequence: CASSSEKSGGTGELFF. Using reference TRBV5-4 and TRBJ2-2 for the parts outside the CDR3, the full variable domain is ETGVTQSPTHLIKTRGQQVTLRCSSQSGHNTVSWYQQALGQGPQFIFQYYREEENGRGNFPPRFSGLQFPNYSSELNVNALELDDSALYLCASSSEKSGGTGELFFGEGSRLTVL.

This clone was picked up one time. V is TRBV18 and J is TRBJ1-2, with D hard to call. With 5 bases removed from V and 1 base from J, the gap between germline ends came to 14 bases. The CDR3 runs to 15 residues. Germline lookup yields CDR1 KGHSH and CDR2 LQKENI. The CDR3 DNA reads as TGTGCCAGCTCAGAGACGCAGGAATTTAACTATGGCTACACCTTC. Its translation is CASSETQEFNYGYTF.

The V call is TRBV14, the J call TRBJ2-3, with a weak D call TRBD2 (5 bases). This CDR3 has 15 residues. Trimming removed 8 bases from V and 2 bases from J, with 17 bases in between. CDR1 SGHDN and CDR2 FVKESK come from the germline V gene. The CDR3 DNA sequence: TGTGCCAGCTCGCCCTTAACGGGGATCACAGATACGCAGTATTTT. This encodes CASSPLTGITDTQYF.

The chain employs TRBV27 and TRBJ2-1; TRBD2 agrees at 14 bases. V shed 5 bases, J shed 7 bases, and the junction held 1 base outside the gene matches. The CDR3 is 14 amino acids. Germline assignment: CDR1 MNHEY and CDR2 SMNVEV (reference sequence). This CDR3 reads CASSGTSGGNEQFF. The CDR3 DNA reads as TGTGCCAGCAGTGGGACTAGCGGGGGTAATGAGCAGTTCTTC.

The chain carries TRBV5-6 and TRBJ2-7; possibly TRBD1 or TRBD2 for D (6 bases each). The CDR3 consists of 14 residues. Germline values: CDR1 SGHDT, CDR2 YYEEEE. Deletions cut 4 bases from V and 6 bases from J, with 17 bases between. CDR3 protein: CASSLPGARSEQYF. CDR3 nucleotide sequence: TGTGCCAGCAGCCTTCCGGGGGCGCGCTCCGAGCAGTACTTC.

The chain recombines TRBV11-2 with TRBJ2-1, with D possibly TRBD2 on 5 matching bases. The CDR3 has 13 amino acids. Germline V gene sequence: CDR1 SGHAT, CDR2 FQNNGV. V lost 5 bases, J lost 3 bases, and 8 bases lay in between. The CDR3 DNA reads as TGTGCCAGCAGCCACGGGGTCTACAATGAGCAGTTCTTC. Protein: CASSHGVYNEQFF.

The gene calls are TRBV7-9 and TRBJ2-7; D remains ambiguous. The germline CDR1 and CDR2 sequences are SEHNR and FQNEAQ (reference sequence). Trimming stripped 6 bases from V and 4 bases from J, with 4 bases between. The CDR3 loop spans 10 amino acids. CDR3 residues: CASRPYEQYF. DNA for the CDR3: TGTGCCAGCAGACCTTACGAGCAGTACTTC.

The rearrangement joins TRBV9 to TRBJ2-4, with D possibly being TRBD1 or TRBD2 (5 bases each). Between the trimmed V and J ends, which lost 4 bases and 7 bases, there was a span of 15 bases. Germline V CDR1 and CDR2: SGDLS, YYNGEE. This CDR3 is built from 14 residues. The CDR3 here is CASSTQGWENIQYF. In nucleotides, the CDR3 is TGTGCCAGCAGCACCCAGGGATGGGAGAACATTCAGTACTTC.

This chain joins TRBV2 and TRBJ1-1, with D perhaps matching TRBD1 (6 bases). The CDR3 runs 17 residues. Germline CDR1 SNHLY, CDR2 FYNNEI. The ends were cut back, 0 bases at V and 4 bases at J, with 18 bases in the middle. The CDR3, as DNA: TGTGCCAGCAGTGAAGCGCTTGACAGGAGAATAGGCACTGAAGCTTTCTTT. Its translation: CASSEALDRRIGTEAFF.

The sample holds a few counts of this clone. This chain uses TRBV28 with TRBJ2-3; 13 nucleotides agree with TRBD2. The CDR3 length is 17 residues. The V gene's germline CDR1 is MDHEN and CDR2 SYDVKM. Trimming removed 5 bases from V and 0 bases from J; junction bases left unmatched: 5. The CDR3 DNA reads as TGTGCCAGCAGTCGGGGGACTAGCGGGACGAGCACAGATACGCAGTATTTT. Translation: CASSRGTSGTSTDTQYF.

This rearrangement joins TRBV4-2 to TRBJ1-4, with 7 bases identical to TRBD1. The CDR3 totals 14 residues. The V gene's germline CDR1 is LGHNA and CDR2 YNFKEQ. Trimming at V came to 4 bases and at J to 4 bases, leaving 3 bases not matched to a gene. CDR3 amino acids: CASSPQGDNEKLFF. The CDR3 bases are TGTGCCAGCAGCCCGCAGGGGGATAATGAAAAACTGTTTTTT.

The chain carries TRBV28 and TRBJ1-1, with TRBD1 matching 11 bases. The germline CDR1 and CDR2 sequences are MDHEN and SYDVKM. V lost 8 bases to trimming and J lost 5 bases; unmatched junction nucleotides: 4. This CDR3 comprises 13 residues. The CDR3 sequence: CASGGTGGTEAFF. In nucleotides, the CDR3 is TGTGCCAGCGGGGGGACAGGGGGGACTGAAGCTTTCTTT.

A single count supports this clone. The DNA for the CDR3 is TGCAGCGTTACAGGGGGCAACGCCTATGGCTACACCTTC. Translated: CSVTGGNAYGYTF. The chain uses TRBV29-1 and TRBJ1-2, with 9 bases identical to TRBD1. CDR3 length equals 13 residues. CDR1 is SQVTM, CDR2 ANQGSEA, per germline. Trimming removed 5 bases from V and 4 bases from J; junction bases left unmatched: 5.

The chain recombines TRBV13 with TRBJ2-3; D is undetermined. Deletions cut 2 bases from V and 3 bases from J, with 12 bases between. The CDR3 is 15 amino acids. CDR1 and CDR2 (germline): PRHDT, FYEKMQ (reference sequence). The CDR3 DNA reads as TGTGCCAGCAGCTTATTGAAATATAGGACAGATACGCAGTATTTT. Its protein product is CASSLLKYRTDTQYF.

This sequence joins TRBV28 and TRBJ2-4; 9 bases map to TRBD2. With V trimmed by 6 bases and J by 2 bases, 14 bases remained unmatched. The CDR3 has 18 amino acids. CDR1 and CDR2 from the germline V gene are MDHEN and SYDVKM. In DNA, the CDR3 is TGTGCCAGCAGCGCGGGGACAGACCTAGCGGGAACCAAAAACATTCAGTACTTC. The encoded protein is CASSAGTDLAGTKNIQYF.

Regarding this clone: Additional DNA sequences in this sample encode the identical CDR3. This chain links TRBV7-2 with TRBJ1-2; D unresolved. Germline CDR1 is SGHTA and CDR2 is FQGNSA. The CDR3 has 14 amino acids. The V and J ends lost 2 bases and 1 base respectively, with 8 bases between them. CDR3 nucleotides: TGTGCCAGCAGCTTATATGGAGATAACTATGGCTACACCTTC. Residues: CASSLYGDNYGYTF.

This clone was detected a few times. The rearrangement joins TRBV9 to TRBJ1-1; 11 bases map to TRBD1. The V gene end was trimmed by 4 bases and the J gene end by 7 bases; junction bases not matched to a gene: 6. Germline V gene lookup returns CDR1 SGDLS and CDR2 YYNGEE. The CDR3 has 14 residues. For the CDR3, the DNA is TGTGCCAGCAGCCCCGCCGGGACAGGGGGTGAAGCTTTCTTT. This encodes CASSPAGTGGEAFF.

The rearrangement joins TRBV27 to TRBJ2-5, with TRBD2 matching 10 bases. In germline, CDR1 is MNHEY, CDR2 SMNVEV (reference sequence). The CDR3 is 18 amino acids. J was trimmed by 0 bases and V by 5 bases; bases with no gene match: 12. CDR3 amino acids: CASSPLFSGGLYQETQYF. DNA of the CDR3: TGTGCCAGCAGTCCCCTGTTTAGCGGGGGGCTCTACCAAGAGACCCAGTACTTC.

CDR3 in amino acids: CASSPGATSTDTQYF. CDR3 DNA: TGTGCCAGCAGCCCAGGGGCGACTAGCACAGATACGCAGTATTTT. V gene TRBV7-6 combines with J gene TRBJ2-3; the D gene is possibly TRBD1 (6 bases). The ends were cut back, 5 bases at V and 0 bases at J, with 12 bases in the middle. This CDR3 spans 15 amino acids. Germline V gene lookup returns CDR1 SGHVS and CDR2 FNYEAQ.

The chain links TRBV6-5 to TRBJ1-2, with 7 bases matching TRBD1. Germline CDR1 and CDR2: MNHEY and SVGAGI. This CDR3 is 14 amino acids long. Trimming removed 2 bases from V and 4 bases from J; junction bases left unmatched: 4. The CDR3 nucleotides read TGTGCCAGCAGTTACAAGGACAGGCCCTATGGCTACACCTTC. As protein: CASSYKDRPYGYTF.

The chain links TRBV5-1 to TRBJ1-5; weak D call: TRBD1 (6 bases). V lost 0 bases and J lost 1, with 11 bases in between. Germline values: CDR1 SGHRS, CDR2 YFSETQ. The CDR3 contains 16 residues. This CDR3 reads CASSLAPTGSNQPQHF. In nucleotides, the CDR3 is TGCGCCAGCAGCTTGGCCCCGACAGGCAGCAATCAGCCCCAGCATTTT.